One and the same sample provided the 30 T cell receptor beta chains below, sequenced in a study of cytomegalovirus exposure and HLA in healthy donors. Vbeta (60) and Jbeta (13) primers were used in the PCR. Assay: immunoSEQ multiplex PCR; the TCRdb copy retains only in-frame clones and omits some. The data contain 180,000 or so clones, about 79% of them singletons. The sequenced material came from PBMCs. The receptors stem from a man in his fifties or sixties in good health and CMV-seropositive.

The genes are TRBV7-2 and TRBJ1-5; possibly TRBD1 for D (5 bases). The germline V and J ends were trimmed by 4 bases and 7 bases, with 11 bases remaining between them. The CDR3 consists of 13 residues. Germline assignment: CDR1 SGHTA and CDR2 FQGNSA. CDR3 sequence (DNA): TGTGCCAGCAGCTCCGACGGGGGACAGCCCCAGCATTTT. Amino acid sequence: CASSSDGGQPQHF.

The chain is built from TRBV6-5 and TRBJ1-2; weak D call: TRBD1 (6 bases). The V end was cut by 5 bases, the J end by 6 bases, with 16 bases between. The length of the CDR3 is 14 residues. In germline, CDR1 is MNHEY, CDR2 SVGAGI. For the CDR3, the DNA is TGTGCCAGCAGTGCCACCCCGGGGGGCGATGGCTACACCTTC. Protein sequence: CASSATPGGDGYTF.

The chain links TRBV5-1 to TRBJ2-1; tentative D call: TRBD2 (7 bases). The CDR3 loop spans 14 amino acids. Looked up from germline, CDR1 is SGHRS and CDR2 is YFSETQ. Trimming stripped 5 bases from V and 9 bases from J, with 18 bases between. The CDR3 protein is CASSPDGGASEQFF. The CDR3 region has the DNA TGCGCCAGCAGTCCCGATGGGGGGGCCAGTGAGCAGTTCTTC.

In this sample, this clone turned up once. In DNA form, the CDR3 reads TGTGCCAGCAGCCTAACAGATACGCAGTATTTT. Translated, it gives CASSLTDTQYF. The rearrangement uses TRBV11-2 and TRBJ2-3; no reliable D call. Trimming took off 5 bases at V and 3 bases at J, with 3 bases between the two ends. Germline CDR1 reads SGHAT; CDR2 reads FQNNGV. This CDR3 is built from 11 residues.

The count of this clone is one. V is TRBV28 and J is TRBJ1-4; tentative D call: TRBD1 (6 bases). Germline-derived CDR1 and CDR2 are MDHEN and SYDVKM. The CDR3 extends over 16 amino acids. Trimming removed 6 bases at V and 5 bases at J, with 19 bases between. The CDR3 is CASSPSPGTRNEKLFF. The CDR3 DNA reads TGTGCCAGCAGCCCCTCCCCCGGGACAAGGAATGAAAAACTGTTTTTT.

V gene TRBV5-8 combines with J gene TRBJ2-1; D is ambiguous. This CDR3 region has 12 residues. The germline V and J ends were trimmed by 6 bases and 9 bases, with 13 bases remaining between them. The germline V gene encodes CDR1 SGHTS and CDR2 YDEGEE. CDR3 amino acids: CASNREVGEQFF. In DNA, the CDR3 is TGTGCCAGCAATAGAGAAGTTGGTGAGCAGTTCTTC. The whole variable domain, filled in from reference TRBV5-8 and TRBJ2-1, reads EAGVTQSPTHLIKTRGQQATLRCSPISGHTSVYWYQQALGLGLQFLLWYDEGEERNRGNFPPRFSGRQFPNYSSELNVNALELEDSALYLCASNREVGEQFFGPGTRLTVL.

The chain combines TRBV7-2 with TRBJ1-2, with TRBD1 matching over 9 bases. Looked up from germline, CDR1 is SGHTA and CDR2 is FQGNSA. The CDR3 is 13 residues long. J gave up 7 bases and V 3 bases, and 3 bases lay outside the gene matches. The CDR3 sequence is CASSFGTGSGYTF. CDR3 bases: TGTGCCAGCAGCTTTGGGACAGGGAGTGGCTACACCTTC.

This chain uses TRBV5-6 with TRBJ1-6; D unresolved. The CDR3 extends over 16 amino acids. CDR1 and CDR2 from the germline V gene are SGHDT and YYEEEE. V was cut by 0 bases and J by 7 bases, with 14 bases left in between. The CDR3 loop is CASSLAATTKNSPLHF. The CDR3 DNA is TGTGCCAGCAGCTTGGCCGCGACAACAAAAAATTCACCCCTCCACTTT.

The chain uses TRBV7-2 and TRBJ1-5, with TRBD1 matching over 7 bases. The germline V gene has CDR1 SGHTA and CDR2 FQGNSA. The CDR3 runs to 15 residues. V gave up 3 bases and J gave up 0 bases; unmatched junction bases: 2. CDR3 in DNA: TGTGCCAGCAGCTTCCGGACAGGTAGCAATCAGCCCCAGCATTTT. Translated: CASSFRTGSNQPQHF.

V is TRBV5-1 and J is TRBJ1-4, with D maybe TRBD1 (6 bases). Trimming took 4 bases from V and 2 from J, leaving 15 bases between them. The length of the CDR3 is 16 residues. The V gene's germline CDR1 is SGHRS and CDR2 YFSETQ. CDR3 in amino acids: CASSPAGVSTNEKLFF. CDR3 nucleotides: TGCGCCAGCAGCCCCGCAGGGGTCTCGACTAATGAAAAACTGTTTTTT.

V usage is TRBV7-9 and J usage is TRBJ2-7; D perhaps matches TRBD1 (6 bases). CDR3 length: 12 residues. From germline, CDR1 is SEHNR and CDR2 FQNEAQ (reference sequence). CDR3 coding DNA: TGTGCCAGCAGTTTAGACAGGAATGAGCAGTACGTC. This codes for CASSLDRNEQYV.

The V call is TRBV7-2, the J call TRBJ1-6, with unresolved D. This CDR3 contains 13 residues. Between the trimmed V and J ends, which lost 6 bases and 14 bases, there was a span of 17 bases. Per germline, CDR1 SGHTA and CDR2 FQGNSA. This chain's CDR3 is CASRQTRFEALHF. The CDR3 nucleotides are TGTGCCAGCAGACAGACCCGATTTGAAGCCCTCCACTTT.

V is TRBV7-8 and J is TRBJ2-5; TRBD1 matches 7 bases. The DNA matches TRBJ2-7 better at its end, which makes the J call doubtful. This CDR3 is 18 amino acids long. CDR1 SGHVS and CDR2 FQNEAQ come from the germline V gene. CDR3 sequence reads: CASSLELRWDRNSYEQYF. As DNA, the CDR3 is TGTGCCAGCAGCTTAGAATTACGTTGGGACAGAAATTCCTACGAGCAGTACTTC.

V usage is TRBV6-6 and J usage is TRBJ1-2; 9 nucleotides agree with TRBD1. V shed 7 bases and J 4 bases; nucleotides not matched to a gene: 10. The CDR3 loop spans 15 amino acids. The germline gives CDR1 MNHNY, CDR2 SVGAGI (reference sequence). CDR3 DNA: TGTGCCAGCATCGAACAGGGGGCATGGGGCTATGGCTACACCTTC. Translated: CASIEQGAWGYGYTF.

The chain joins TRBV4-2 to TRBJ2-3; D perhaps matches TRBD1 (5 bases). Between the trimmed V and J ends, which lost 1 base and 7 bases, there was a span of 21 bases. Germline CDR1 is LGHNA and CDR2 is YNFKEQ. The CDR3 contains 17 residues. The CDR3 DNA is TGTGCCAGCAGCCAAGGGGGCGGCAGGAGATTTACACATACGCAGTATTTT. It codes for CASSQGGGRRFTHTQYF.

V usage is TRBV4-2 and J usage is TRBJ2-1, with TRBD1 matching over 8 bases. There are 15 residues in the CDR3. The V segment lost 6 bases and the J segment 6 bases; nucleotides outside the gene matches: 10. Germline V gene sequence: CDR1 LGHNA, CDR2 YNFKEQ. As DNA, the CDR3 is TGTGCCAGCAGTCCAGGGGGCGTAGGAGGCAATGAGCAGTTCTTC. This encodes CASSPGGVGGNEQFF.

Remarks on this clone: One end of the junction fails to match germline, which may point to a read error. V usage is TRBV15 and J usage is TRBJ1-4; D is possibly TRBD1 (6 bases). This CDR3 spans 15 amino acids. Germline assignment: CDR1 LNHNV and CDR2 YYDKDF (reference sequence). The DNA of the CDR3 is TGTGCCACCAGCAGAGCTACAGGGTGGAATGAAAAATTGTTTTTT. This codes for CATSRATGWNEKLFF.

This clone occurred a few times. The V call is TRBV9, the J call TRBJ1-2; 7 positions match TRBD1. The CDR3 is 14 amino acids. Germline CDR1 and CDR2: SGDLS and YYNGEE. The ends lost 0 bases at V and 2 bases at J; junction bases unmatched: 1. CDR3 sequence reads: CASSVARGNYGYTF. DNA of the CDR3: TGTGCCAGCAGCGTAGCCAGGGGGAACTATGGCTACACCTTC.

The V and J genes are TRBV19 and TRBJ1-4; 8 nucleotides align to TRBD1. This CDR3 region has 17 residues. Per germline, CDR1 LNHDA and CDR2 SQIVND (reference sequence). V shed 6 bases, J shed 0 bases, and the junction held 9 bases outside the gene matches. CDR3: CASSPIDRGSTNEKLFF. The CDR3 nucleotides are TGTGCCAGTAGCCCCATAGACAGGGGATCAACTAATGAAAAACTGTTTTTT. Using reference TRBV19 and TRBJ1-4 for the parts outside the CDR3, the full variable domain is DGGITQSPKYLFRKEGQNVTLSCEQNLNHDAMYWYRQDPGQGLRLIYYSQIVNDFQKGDIAEGYSVSREKKESFPLTVTSAQKNPTAFYLCASSPIDRGSTNEKLFFGSGTQLSVL.

This chain uses TRBV9 with TRBJ1-3; 7 positions agree with TRBD1. The germline V gene has CDR1 SGDLS and CDR2 YYNGEE. The CDR3 runs to 15 residues. Trimming removed 4 bases from V and 2 bases from J; junction bases left unmatched: 6. The DNA of the CDR3 is TGTGCCAGCAGCAAGGGACAGAGACCTGGAAACACCATATATTTT. Residues: CASSKGQRPGNTIYF.

V and J are TRBV7-9 and TRBJ2-3, with D uncertain. Germline-derived CDR1 and CDR2 are SEHNR and FQNEAQ (reference sequence). The CDR3 has 15 residues. The V gene lost 5 bases and the J gene lost 0 bases, with 12 bases spanning the gap. Here the CDR3 reads CASSPQTSSTDTQYF. The CDR3 DNA is TGTGCCAGCAGCCCACAGACGTCCAGCACAGATACGCAGTATTTT.

The chain is built from TRBV2 and TRBJ1-2; perhaps TRBD1 as D (6 bases). V shed 6 bases and J shed 5 bases, with 10 bases lying between them. This CDR3 region has 12 residues. The germline V gene has CDR1 SNHLY and CDR2 FYNNEI. The CDR3 nucleotides are TGTGCCAGCAGGGGGACATCTTATGGCTACACCTTC. Translation gives CASRGTSYGYTF.

The chain links TRBV6-4 to TRBJ2-1; 7 bases are a match to TRBD1. Trimming removed 3 bases from V and 5 bases from J; junction bases left unmatched: 7. Germline V gives CDR1 MRHNA, CDR2 SNTAGT. The CDR3 is 15 residues long. CDR3 nucleotides: TGTGCCAGCAGTGAATCGGGACAGAACAACAATGAGCAGTTCTTC. Amino acid sequence: CASSESGQNNNEQFF.

This clone was seen more than once but under ten times. The chain combines TRBV11-2 with TRBJ2-3; D unclear. This CDR3 spans 12 amino acids. CDR1 and CDR2 (germline): SGHAT, FQNNGV. The V gene lost 7 bases and the J gene lost 0 bases, with 5 bases spanning the gap. The CDR3 reads CASTPSTDTQYF. The CDR3 coding sequence is TGTGCCAGCACCCCTAGCACAGATACGCAGTATTTT.

The rearrangement links TRBV5-4 to TRBJ2-7; tentative D call: TRBD1 (5 bases). Germline V lookup: CDR1 SGHNT, CDR2 YYREEE (reference sequence). The CDR3 totals 12 residues. Trimming took 0 bases from V and 7 from J, leaving 8 bases between them. CDR3 in DNA: TGTGCCAGCAGCTTGGACAGGCGTGAGCAGTACTTC. Its translation is CASSLDRREQYF.

The rearrangement joins TRBV5-1 to TRBJ2-4; TRBD2 is a possible D gene (5 bases). Germline CDR1 reads SGHRS; CDR2 reads YFSETQ. The CDR3 is 13 residues long. V lost 4 bases and J 8 bases, leaving 13 bases between the germline ends. In nucleotides, the CDR3 is TGCGCCAGCAGCCCGGGGTTGGGGTACATTCAGTACTTC. The encoded protein is CASSPGLGYIQYF. Supplemented by reference TRBV5-1 and TRBJ2-4, the full variable domain reads KAGVTQTPRYLIKTRGQQVTLSCSPISGHRSVSWYQQTPGQGLQFLFEYFSETQRNKGNFPGRFSGRQFSNSRSEMNVSTLELGDSALYLCASSPGLGYIQYFGAGTRLSVL.

Only a few counts were recorded for this clone. V and J are TRBV4-1 and TRBJ2-5, with 11 nucleotides matching TRBD2. V was pared by 4 bases and J by 5 bases, with 15 bases of the junction left unmatched. There are 18 residues in the CDR3. CDR1 is MGHRA, CDR2 YSYEKL, per germline. In DNA form, the CDR3 reads TGCGCCAGCAGCCCGCGCCTTCACCTAGCGGGGGGCGAGGAGACCCAGTACTTC. Translation: CASSPRLHLAGGEETQYF.

The chain uses TRBV5-6 and TRBJ2-6; D is uncertain. V was clipped by 2 bases and J by 12 bases, with 21 bases between them. Looked up from germline, CDR1 is SGHDT and CDR2 is YYEEEE. This CDR3 region has 16 residues. Written as DNA, the CDR3 is TGTGCCAGCAGCTTAGTTCGCGACGGTACGAGAGGCGTCCTGACTTTC. Translated, it gives CASSLVRDGTRGVLTF. Variable domain in full (rest from reference TRBV5-6 and TRBJ2-6): DAGVTQSPTHLIKTRGQQVTLRCSPKSGHDTVSWYQQALGQGPQFIFQYYEEEERQRGNFPDRFSGHQFPNYSSELNVNALLLGDSALYLCASSLVRDGTRGVLTFGAGSRLTVL.

The genes are TRBV7-9 and TRBJ2-1; no definite D call. This CDR3 comprises 13 residues. Germline-derived CDR1 and CDR2 are SEHNR and FQNEAQ (reference sequence). Trimming removed 2 bases from V and 4 bases from J, with 6 bases in between. The CDR3 reads CASSLKQYNEQFF. CDR3 bases: TGTGCCAGCAGCTTAAAACAGTACAATGAGCAGTTCTTC. The full variable domain, in which reference TRBV7-9 and TRBJ2-1 provide the parts outside the CDR3, is DTGVSQNPRHKITKRGQNVTFRCDPISEHNRLYWYRQTLGQGPEFLTYFQNEAQLEKSRLLSDRFSAERPKGSFSTLEIQRTEQGDSAMYLCASSLKQYNEQFFGPGTRLTVL.

The gene calls are TRBV5-1 and TRBJ1-1, with D possibly matching TRBD1 (5 bases). Germline values: CDR1 SGHRS, CDR2 YFSETQ. This CDR3 has 17 residues. V gave up 2 bases and J gave up 0 bases, with 17 bases separating them. The CDR3 DNA reads as TGCGCCAGCAGCTTAGTCGCCGGGCGGGGCTTGAACACTGAAGCTTTCTTT. Translated: CASSLVAGRGLNTEAFF.